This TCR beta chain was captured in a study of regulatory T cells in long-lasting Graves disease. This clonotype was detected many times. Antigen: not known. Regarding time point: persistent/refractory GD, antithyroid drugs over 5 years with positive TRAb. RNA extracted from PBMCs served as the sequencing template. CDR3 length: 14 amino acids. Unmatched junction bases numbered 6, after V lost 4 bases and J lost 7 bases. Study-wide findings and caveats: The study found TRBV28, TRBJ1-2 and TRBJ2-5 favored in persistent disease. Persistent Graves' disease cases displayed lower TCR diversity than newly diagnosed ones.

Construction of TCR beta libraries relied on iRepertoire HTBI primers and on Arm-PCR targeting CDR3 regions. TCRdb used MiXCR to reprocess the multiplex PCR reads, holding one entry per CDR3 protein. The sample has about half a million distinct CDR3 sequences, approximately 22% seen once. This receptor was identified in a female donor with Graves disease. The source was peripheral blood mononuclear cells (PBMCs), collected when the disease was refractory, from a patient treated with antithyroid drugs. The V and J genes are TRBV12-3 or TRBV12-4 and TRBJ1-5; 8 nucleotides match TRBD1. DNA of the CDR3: TGTGCCAGCAGTTCAGACAGGGGTTGGCAGCCCCAGCATTTT. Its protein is CASSSDRGWQPQHF.